What follows are 17 T cell receptor beta chains derived from one specimen sequenced in a study of blood T cell repertoires in COVID-19. Sequencing used immunoSEQ multiplex PCR; TCRdb keeps in-frame clones, though not all of them. The repertoire holds a few hundred thousand clones, with around nine tenths as singletons. The sequenced sample consisted of peripheral blood. The receptors here all came from a man aged 25 to 45 with acute or convalescent COVID-19.

On this clone: Other DNA sequences in this sample translate to the same CDR3. This chain connects TRBV5-1 to TRBJ1-1; TRBD1 is a possible D gene (5 bases). Germline CDR1 and CDR2: SGHRS and YFSETQ. Trimming cost V 5 bases and J 1 base, with 9 bases left between them. This CDR3 spans 13 amino acids. The CDR3 is CASRGTGNTEAFF. DNA for the CDR3: TGCGCCAGCAGGGGAACAGGGAACACTGAAGCTTTCTTT.

CDR3 sequence reads: CASSGEDRGIYGYTF. The CDR3 nucleotides read TGCGCCAGCAGCGGGGAGGACAGGGGGATCTATGGCTACACCTTC. This chain uses TRBV5-1 with TRBJ1-2, with 10 bases lining up with TRBD1. The V and J ends lost 4 bases and 4 bases, in that order; junction bases with no gene match: 7. CDR1 is SGHRS, CDR2 YFSETQ, per germline. The CDR3 length is 15 residues. The variable domain in full, with the rest retrieved from reference TRBV5-1 and TRBJ1-2, is KAGVTQTPRYLIKTRGQQVTLSCSPISGHRSVSWYQQTPGQGLQFLFEYFSETQRNKGNFPGRFSGRQFSNSRSEMNVSTLELGDSALYLCASSGEDRGIYGYTFGSGTRLTVV.

V gene TRBV18 combines with J gene TRBJ2-7; D gene ambiguous. The germline V and J ends were trimmed by 2 bases and 6 bases, with 11 bases remaining between them. Germline values: CDR1 KGHSH, CDR2 LQKENI. This CDR3 is built from 13 residues. CDR3 sequence: CASSPDTVSEQYF. CDR3 nucleotides: TGTGCCAGCTCACCAGATACGGTGAGCGAGCAGTACTTC.

The CDR3 loop reads CASSFLGLDEQFF. CDR3 coding DNA: TGTGCCAGCAGTTTCCTGGGGCTAGATGAGCAGTTCTTC. The gene calls are TRBV12-3 or TRBV12-4 and TRBJ2-1; a possible D gene is TRBD1 (5 bases). With 3 bases removed from V and 8 bases from J, the gap between germline ends came to 11 bases. The CDR3 covers 13 residues.

The chain couples TRBV19 to TRBJ1-5, with 10 bases identical to TRBD1. Germline CDR1 reads LNHDA; CDR2 reads SQIVND (reference sequence). The CDR3 runs to 17 residues. The trim removed 7 bases at V and 0 bases at J, leaving 9 bases unmatched. The CDR3 protein is CASTPGGTGDSNQPQHF. CDR3 in DNA: TGTGCCAGTACTCCCGGGGGGACAGGGGATAGCAATCAGCCCCAGCATTTT.

This sequence joins TRBV6-5 and TRBJ1-1; D possibly corresponds to TRBD1 (5 bases). Between the trimmed V and J ends, which lost 4 bases and 3 bases, there was a span of 12 bases. CDR1 and CDR2 from the germline V gene are MNHEY and SVGAGI. This CDR3 region has 14 residues. The CDR3 nucleotides read TGTGCCAGCAGTTTTAGGCAGGGCGACACTGAAGCTTTCTTT. Protein sequence: CASSFRQGDTEAFF.

The chain links TRBV3-1 (or the pseudogene TRBV3-2) to TRBJ2-7, with 7 bases aligning to TRBD1. The CDR3 sequence is 16 residues long. V was clipped by 4 bases and J by 0 bases; unmatched bases: 9. CDR1 and CDR2 (germline): LGHDT, YNNKEL (reference sequence). Here the CDR3 reads CASSLTGASISYEQYF. CDR3 in DNA: TGTGCCAGCAGCCTCACAGGGGCCAGTATCTCCTACGAGCAGTACTTC.

The rearrangement links TRBV6-2 or TRBV6-3 to TRBJ2-7; TRBD1 matches 8 bases. V dropped 3 bases and J dropped 1; count of bases not matched to a gene: 2. The CDR3 is 14 residues long. Per germline, CDR1 MNHEY and CDR2 SVGEGT. The CDR3 is CASSYRTGSYEQYF. In DNA, the CDR3 is TGTGCCAGCAGTTATCGGACAGGGTCCTACGAGCAGTACTTC.

The chain has TRBV5-4 and TRBJ2-1; D may be TRBD1 (6 bases). This CDR3 is 15 amino acids long. CDR1 is SGHNT and CDR2 is YYREEE in the germline V gene (reference sequence). V shed 3 bases and J shed 0 bases, with 10 bases lying between them. This CDR3 reads CASSSDSSSYNEQFF. The CDR3 DNA reads as TGTGCCAGCAGCTCGGACAGTAGCTCCTACAATGAGCAGTTCTTC. The full variable domain, rest sourced from reference TRBV5-4 and TRBJ2-1, is ETGVTQSPTHLIKTRGQQVTLRCSSQSGHNTVSWYQQALGQGPQFIFQYYREEENGRGNFPPRFSGLQFPNYSSELNVNALELDDSALYLCASSSDSSSYNEQFFGPGTRLTVL.

The genes are TRBV3-1 (or the pseudogene TRBV3-2) and TRBJ1-1; no firm D call. The V gene's germline CDR1 is LGHDT and CDR2 YNNKEL (reference sequence). This CDR3 comprises 12 residues. Trimming stripped 1 base from V and 13 bases from J, with 13 bases between. Here the CDR3 reads CASSQVEGAVFF. For the CDR3, the DNA is TGTGCCAGCAGCCAAGTCGAGGGTGCGGTTTTCTTT.

The V and J genes are TRBV10-3 and TRBJ1-6; D is ambiguous. Germline values: CDR1 ENHRY, CDR2 SYGVKD. The CDR3 spans 17 residues. Deletions cut 0 bases from V and 4 bases from J, with 13 bases between. The CDR3 sequence: CAISESRSLHYNSPLHF. The CDR3 coding sequence is TGTGCCATCAGTGAGTCCCGGAGTCTACATTATAATTCACCCCTCCACTTT.

V usage is TRBV27 and J usage is TRBJ1-1, with TRBD1 identical over 12 bases. The V and J ends lost 3 bases and 5 bases, in that order; junction bases with no gene match: 16. The V gene's germline CDR1 is MNHEY and CDR2 SMNVEV (reference sequence). This CDR3 has 19 residues. CDR3: CASSFRYRPGQGARTEAFF. The CDR3 DNA follows: TGTGCCAGCAGTTTTCGATACCGACCGGGACAGGGGGCCCGAACTGAAGCTTTCTTT.

J is TRBJ2-1 and V is TRBV24-1; TRBD2 matches at 13 bases. There are 17 residues in the CDR3. With 5 bases clipped from V and 3 bases from J, the junction kept 6 bases outside the gene matches. Per the germline V gene, CDR1 is KGHDR and CDR2 is SFDVKD. CDR3 residues: CATSATTSGRSYNEQFF. CDR3 in DNA: TGTGCCACCAGTGCCACGACTAGCGGGAGGAGCTACAATGAGCAGTTCTTC.

The chain uses TRBV4-1 and TRBJ2-2; D may be TRBD2 (6 bases). There are 16 residues in the CDR3. V shed 6 bases and J shed 7 bases, with 21 bases lying between them. Germline V CDR1 and CDR2: MGHRA, YSYEKL. In DNA form, the CDR3 reads TGCGCCAGCAGACCTATTAAAGGGACTCCCAGCGGGGAGCTGTTTTTT. It translates to CASRPIKGTPSGELFF.

The chain combines TRBV28 with TRBJ2-7; no clear D. The V gene lost 7 bases and the J gene lost 4 bases, with 8 bases spanning the gap. This CDR3 is 11 amino acids long. The germline CDR1 and CDR2 sequences are MDHEN and SYDVKM. In nucleotides, the CDR3 is TGTGCCAGCATGCTGGCTTACGAGCAGTACTTC. This gives the protein CASMLAYEQYF. Using reference TRBV28 and TRBJ2-7 for the parts outside the CDR3, the full variable domain is DVKVTQSSRYLVKRTGEKVFLECVQDMDHENMFWYRQDPGLGLRLIYFSYDVKMKEKGDIPEGYSVSREKKERFSLILESASTNQTSMYLCASMLAYEQYFGPGTRLTVT.

The J gene is TRBJ1-1, the V gene TRBV12-3 or TRBV12-4; D is unresolved. V lost 7 bases, J lost 1 base, and 7 bases lay in between. This CDR3 has 12 amino acids. CDR3 nucleotide sequence: TGTGCCAGCACAAACACGAACACTGAAGCTTTCTTT. It specifies CASTNTNTEAFF.

V usage is TRBV27 and J usage is TRBJ2-1; 7 positions agree with TRBD1. Germline CDR1 and CDR2: MNHEY and SMNVEV (reference sequence). V shed 8 bases, J shed 2 bases, and the junction held 12 bases outside the gene matches. This CDR3 has 16 residues. CDR3: CASGPRRQGPYNEQFF. CDR3 nucleotide sequence: TGTGCCAGCGGACCTCGACGACAGGGACCCTACAATGAGCAGTTCTTC.